This T cell receptor beta chain was sequenced for a study of T cells in Graves' hyperthyroidism and ophthalmopathy. Study results and limitations: Most thyroid clonotypes with frequency above 0.001 were detected in blood.

It was RNA transcripts that yielded the amplified TCR beta CDR3 regions. First-round RT-PCR of the TCR CDR3 relied on the HTBI primer set. One entry per CDR3 protein results from TCRdb running MiXCR on the multiplex PCR reads. The sample carries more than 550,000 distinct CDR3 sequences, 45% recorded once. The CDR3 consists of 13 residues. V lost 1 base to trimming and J lost 8 bases, with 9 bases between them. Germline V gene lookup returns CDR1 SGHVS and CDR2 FQNEAQ. A note on this clonotype: The antigen remains undetermined.

Sequencing input: peripheral blood or thyroid tissue (not recorded which). This clonotype was obtained from an adult man with Graves' disease, either hyperthyroidism or ophthalmopathy (not recorded which). The chain couples TRBV7-8 to TRBJ1-5; D is possibly TRBD1 (5 bases). Here the CDR3 DNA reads TGTGCCAGCAGCTTAGGGGGCCTGGAGCCCCAGCATTTT. Protein product: CASSLGGLEPQHF.